This note documents a single T cell receptor beta chain sequence. Its antigen is not identified. This was the immunoSEQ version 4 assay in survey mode. Repertoires were generated with immunoSEQ multiplex PCR, while TCRdb's copy carries only in-frame clones and drops some. The sample records fewer than 45,000 clones, around 89% being singletons. This specimen comes from a study of persistence of HIV-infected CD4 T cells. Anti-CD3/anti-CD28 beads served as a nonspecific positive control stimulus. CD4+ T cells upregulating both CD40 ligand and CD69 were sorted as responding cells. CDR1 is LNHDA, CDR2 SQIVND, per germline (reference sequence). V was cut by 3 bases and J by 6 bases, with 15 bases left in between. CDR3 length: 16 amino acids.

The rearrangement uses TRBV19 and TRBJ1-6, with D tentatively TRBD1 (6 bases). The TCR comes from an adult woman with HIV who was CMV-seropositive. The sequences come from CD4+ T cells sorted from PBMCs after approximately 19-hour stimulation, collected from a patient who received antiretroviral therapy. CDR3 amino acids: CASSIVAGEGNSPLHF. CDR3 coding DNA: TGTGCCAGTAGTATTGTGGCAGGGGAAGGTAATTCACCCCTCCACTTT. The whole variable domain, filled in from reference TRBV19 and TRBJ1-6, reads DGGITQSPKYLFRKEGQNVTLSCEQNLNHDAMYWYRQDPGQGLRLIYYSQIVNDFQKGDIAEGYSVSREKKESFPLTVTSAQKNPTAFYLCASSIVAGEGNSPLHFGNGTRLTVT.